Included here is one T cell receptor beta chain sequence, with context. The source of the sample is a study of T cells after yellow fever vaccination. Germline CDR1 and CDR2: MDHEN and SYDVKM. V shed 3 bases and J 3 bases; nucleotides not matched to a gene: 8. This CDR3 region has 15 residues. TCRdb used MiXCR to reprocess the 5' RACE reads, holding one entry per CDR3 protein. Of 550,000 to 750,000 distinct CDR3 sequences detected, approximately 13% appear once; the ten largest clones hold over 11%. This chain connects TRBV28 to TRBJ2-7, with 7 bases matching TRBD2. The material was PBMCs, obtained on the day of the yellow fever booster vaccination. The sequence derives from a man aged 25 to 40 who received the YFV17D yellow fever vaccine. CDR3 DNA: TGTGCCAGCAGTTTTCGGGGGGAGCTGAACTACGAGCAGTACTTC. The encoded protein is CASSFRGELNYEQYF. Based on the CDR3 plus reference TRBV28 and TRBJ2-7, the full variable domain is DVKVTQSSRYLVKRTGEKVFLECVQDMDHENMFWYRQDPGLGLRLIYFSYDVKMKEKGDIPEGYSVSREKKERFSLILESASTNQTSMYLCASSFRGELNYEQYFGPGTRLTVT.